This T cell receptor beta chain emerged from a study of T cell repertoires in cytomegalovirus infection. This clonotype was observed at least ten times. CDR3 length: 19 amino acids. V lost 2 bases to trimming and J lost 1 base; unmatched junction nucleotides: 11. CDR1 MNHEY and CDR2 SVGEGT come from the germline V gene. TCRdb recomputed calls from the reads with MiXCR, one row per CDR3 protein. The table lists roughly 140,000 distinct CDR3 sequences, about a quarter of them singletons. The sequence came from a human donor in good health (CMV status not recorded). Some clones in this sample may be carry-over from other donors' samples. Sequenced: PBMCs. V and J are TRBV6-2 or TRBV6-3 and TRBJ2-1, with TRBD2 matching 10 bases. The CDR3 reads CASSYPLGTSGTSYNEQFF. The CDR3 coding sequence is TGTGCCAGCAGTTACCCGCTAGGCACTAGCGGGACGTCCTACAATGAGCAGTTCTTC.